These 17 T cell receptor beta chains came from one sample sequenced in a study of T cell clonotyping in hematopoietic cell transplantation. Measured with immunoSEQ multiplex PCR; TCRdb has only the in-frame clones, and not every one. The repertoire holds fewer than 20,000 clones, with 85% to 90% as singletons. The sample in question was PBMCs, obtained 100 days after allogeneic stem cell transplant. The source is a male patient aged 55-69 years who had an allogeneic stem cell transplant from a related donor, so the T cells may come from the graft donor. Some clones in this sample may be carry-over from other donors' samples.

The rearrangement links TRBV5-4 to TRBJ1-4; D is possibly TRBD1 (5 bases). Trimming took 4 bases from V and 8 from J, leaving 15 bases between them. CDR3 size: 14 residues. Germline V CDR1 and CDR2: SGHNT, YYREEE (reference sequence). CDR3 residues: CASSPRGTREKLFF. DNA of the CDR3: TGTGCCAGCAGCCCGCGGGGGACCCGCGAAAAACTGTTTTTT.

Comment on this clone: One end of the junction varies from germline; a read error may be responsible. V is TRBV2 and J is TRBJ2-7, with D tentatively TRBD1 (5 bases). Germline-derived CDR1 and CDR2 are SNHLY and FYNNEI. The CDR3 has 13 residues. CDR3 DNA: TGTGCCAGCAGTGAATGGGGCAGGCCCAGGTCGAACTTC. The encoded protein is CASSEWGRPRSNF.

The chain recombines TRBV15 with TRBJ2-7; no clear D. Trimming left V 0 bases short and J 3 bases short, with 12 bases between. The germline V gene has CDR1 LNHNV and CDR2 YYDKDF (reference sequence). This CDR3 comprises 15 residues. The CDR3 is CATSRELGMDYEQYF. For the CDR3, the DNA is TGTGCCACCAGCAGAGAGCTAGGGATGGACTACGAGCAGTACTTC.

This clone was seen just once. This chain connects TRBV7-9 to TRBJ1-4; D not certain. The CDR3 covers 15 residues. Trimming shortened V by 3 bases and J by 0 bases, and 8 bases separated the two germline ends. CDR1 and CDR2 (germline): SEHNR, FQNEAQ (reference sequence). CDR3 bases: TGTGCCAGCAGCTTCGGCGACACAACTAATGAAAAACTGTTTTTT. Amino acid sequence: CASSFGDTTNEKLFF.

The gene calls are TRBV4-1 and TRBJ2-2; D not resolved. Germline-derived CDR1 and CDR2 are MGHRA and YSYEKL. The CDR3 sequence is 15 residues long. The germline V and J ends were trimmed by 0 bases and 0 bases, with 5 bases remaining between them. The CDR3 coding sequence is TGCGCCAGCAGCCAAGAGGCAGCGAACACCGGGGAGCTGTTTTTT. It is translated as CASSQEAANTGELFF.

The chain couples TRBV11-2 to TRBJ1-1; D not resolved. Germline V CDR1 and CDR2: SGHAT, FQNNGV. This CDR3 is built from 15 residues. V was trimmed by 0 bases and J by 0 bases, leaving 8 bases between them. The CDR3 nucleotides read TGTGCCAGCAGCTTAGACTCAGCTATGAACACTGAAGCTTTCTTT. Protein product: CASSLDSAMNTEAFF.

The chain links TRBV19 to TRBJ2-2; D is unresolved. The germline V gene has CDR1 LNHDA and CDR2 SQIVND (reference sequence). V gave up 4 bases and J gave up 3 bases, with 9 bases separating them. The CDR3 has 14 amino acids. This CDR3 reads CASSTNEDTGELFF. The DNA of the CDR3 is TGTGCCAGTAGTACGAATGAGGACACCGGGGAGCTGTTTTTT. Looking up the rest from reference TRBV19 and TRBJ2-2 gives the full variable domain: DGGITQSPKYLFRKEGQNVTLSCEQNLNHDAMYWYRQDPGQGLRLIYYSQIVNDFQKGDIAEGYSVSREKKESFPLTVTSAQKNPTAFYLCASSTNEDTGELFFGEGSRLTVL.

The V and J genes are TRBV4-2 and TRBJ2-5, with TRBD2 matching over 8 bases. The CDR3 is 15 amino acids. Per germline, CDR1 LGHNA and CDR2 YNFKEQ. Germline trimming cut 1 base from V and 0 bases from J; bases unmatched to any gene: 1. The CDR3 DNA reads as TGTGCCAGCAGCCAAGTAGCGGGGAACCAAGAGACCCAGTACTTC. Translated, it gives CASSQVAGNQETQYF.

The chain links TRBV7-3 to TRBJ2-7; D perhaps matches TRBD1 (6 bases). The germline V and J ends were trimmed by 5 bases and 0 bases, with 14 bases remaining between them. CDR1 is SGHTA, CDR2 FQGTGA, per germline. The CDR3 is made up of 15 amino acids. CDR3 DNA sequence: TGTGCCAGCAGCCCCGGGGCAGGGGACTCCTACGAGCAGTACTTC. It codes for CASSPGAGDSYEQYF.

The chain employs TRBV7-2 and TRBJ1-4; possible D gene TRBD1, 6 bases. Germline V gene sequence: CDR1 SGHTA, CDR2 FQGNSA. CDR3 size: 17 residues. Deletions cut 5 bases from V and 0 bases from J, with 16 bases between. The CDR3 nucleotides are TGTGCCAGCAGCCCTAGGGGGGGGGCTGCAACTAATGAAAAACTGTTTTTT. Its protein is CASSPRGGAATNEKLFF.

V gene TRBV2 combines with J gene TRBJ2-3; D assignment may be TRBD1 or TRBD2 (5 bases each). CDR3 length: 14 residues. V gave up 3 bases and J gave up 1 base, with 8 bases separating them. Germline CDR1 SNHLY, CDR2 FYNNEI. The CDR3 region is CASSEGRGTDTQYF. CDR3 nucleotides: TGTGCCAGCAGTGAGGGGCGGGGCACAGATACGCAGTATTTT.

CDR3 protein: CASSLVLYGYTF. The CDR3 bases are TGTGCCAGCAGCTTGGTCCTATATGGCTACACCTTC. The rearrangement joins TRBV5-6 to TRBJ1-2, with D uncertain. Per germline, CDR1 SGHDT and CDR2 YYEEEE. CDR3 length: 12 amino acids. Trimming took 0 bases from V and 5 from J, leaving 5 bases between them. The whole variable domain, filled in from reference TRBV5-6 and TRBJ1-2, reads DAGVTQSPTHLIKTRGQQVTLRCSPKSGHDTVSWYQQALGQGPQFIFQYYEEEERQRGNFPDRFSGHQFPNYSSELNVNALLLGDSALYLCASSLVLYGYTFGSGTRLTVV.

The rearrangement links TRBV4-2 to TRBJ1-1; a possible D gene is TRBD1 (5 bases). The V gene lost 0 bases and the J gene lost 3 bases, with 11 bases spanning the gap. The CDR3 is made up of 15 amino acids. Germline lookup yields CDR1 LGHNA and CDR2 YNFKEQ. CDR3 sequence: CASSQDNGGDTEAFF. As DNA, the CDR3 is TGTGCCAGCAGCCAAGATAATGGAGGGGACACTGAAGCTTTCTTT.

This clone was detected once. The chain carries TRBV6-1 and TRBJ1-2; unclear D gene. The germline V and J ends were trimmed by 1 base and 0 bases, with 18 bases remaining between them. Germline V gene sequence: CDR1 MNHNS, CDR2 SASEGT. This CDR3 comprises 18 residues. In nucleotides, the CDR3 is TGTGCCAGCAGTGAAGTAGTGTTGGGAAGTAGGCCTAACTATGGCTACACCTTC. This encodes CASSEVVLGSRPNYGYTF.

V usage is TRBV4-1 and J usage is TRBJ1-1, with a tentative D call TRBD1 (5 bases). Germline CDR1 is MGHRA and CDR2 is YSYEKL. V was shortened by 0 bases and J by 7 bases, with 15 bases between the two germline ends. This CDR3 is built from 15 residues. The CDR3 bases are TGCGCCAGCAGCCAAGATTCGAGCGGGGCCCGTGAAGCTTTCTTT. Amino acids: CASSQDSSGAREAFF.

The J gene is TRBJ2-1, the V gene TRBV5-1, with 9 positions matching TRBD2. Germline CDR1 SGHRS, CDR2 YFSETQ. Trimming at V came to 0 bases and at J to 9 bases, leaving 10 bases not matched to a gene. The CDR3 is made up of 16 amino acids. The CDR3 loop reads CASSLEARAGGIEQFF. The CDR3, as DNA: TGCGCCAGCAGCTTGGAGGCGCGAGCGGGGGGAATTGAGCAGTTCTTC.

The gene calls are TRBV7-3 and TRBJ2-5; D ambiguous. Germline loops: CDR1 SGHTA, CDR2 FQGTGA. Deletions cut 8 bases from V and 0 bases from J, with 10 bases between. This CDR3 comprises 13 residues. The CDR3 DNA reads TGTGCCAGCGGCCAAGGAGACCAAGAGACCCAGTACTTC. Translation gives CASGQGDQETQYF.